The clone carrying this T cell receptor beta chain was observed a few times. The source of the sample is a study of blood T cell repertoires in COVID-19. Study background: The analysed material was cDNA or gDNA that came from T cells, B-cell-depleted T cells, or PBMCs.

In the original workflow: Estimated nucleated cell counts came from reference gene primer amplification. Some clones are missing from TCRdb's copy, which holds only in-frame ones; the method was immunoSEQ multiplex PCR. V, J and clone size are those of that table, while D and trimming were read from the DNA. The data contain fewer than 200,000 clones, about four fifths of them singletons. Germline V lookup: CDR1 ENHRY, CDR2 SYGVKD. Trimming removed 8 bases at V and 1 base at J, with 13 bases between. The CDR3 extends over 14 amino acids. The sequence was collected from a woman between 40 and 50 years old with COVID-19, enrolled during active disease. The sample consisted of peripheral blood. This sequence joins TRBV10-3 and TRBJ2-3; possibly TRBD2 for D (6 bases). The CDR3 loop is CAIGGSMGTDTQYF. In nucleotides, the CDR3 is TGTGCCATCGGGGGGTCTATGGGCACAGATACGCAGTATTTT.